These 17 T cell receptor beta chains share one sample of origin, sequenced in a study of T cell responses to AZD1222 COVID-19 vaccine. The protocol was immunoSEQ multiplex PCR, while the TCRdb copy is restricted to in-frame clones and leaves out a portion. Of roughly 150,000 clones listed, about 91% are singletons. Sequenced here: peripheral blood, sampled on day 0 of MenACWY control vaccination. The receptors originated from an adult in good health.

The J gene is TRBJ2-2, the V gene TRBV7-2; D gene ambiguous. V was cut by 3 bases and J by 4 bases, with 9 bases left in between. Germline values: CDR1 SGHTA, CDR2 FQGNSA. This CDR3 is built from 14 residues. CDR3 residues: CASSLETSTGELFF. DNA of the CDR3: TGTGCCAGCAGCTTGGAGACCTCCACCGGGGAGCTGTTTTTT.

This clone was observed a single time. The rearrangement uses TRBV6-2 or TRBV6-3 and TRBJ2-1, with D tentatively TRBD1 (6 bases). V lost 6 bases and J 0 bases, leaving 9 bases between the germline ends. Per the germline V gene, CDR1 is MNHEY and CDR2 is SVGEGT. There are 14 residues in the CDR3. The CDR3 here is CASSRQASYNEQFF. In DNA form, the CDR3 reads TGTGCCAGCAGCAGACAGGCCTCCTACAATGAGCAGTTCTTC.

This sequence joins TRBV3-1 (or the pseudogene TRBV3-2) and TRBJ1-2; 7 nucleotides align to TRBD1. CDR1 LGHDT and CDR2 YNNKEL come from the germline V gene (reference sequence). V trimming: 4 bases; J trimming: 4 bases; junction bases outside the gene matches: 6. This CDR3 contains 14 residues. CDR3: CASSLRDSRYGYTF. CDR3 nucleotide sequence: TGTGCCAGCAGCCTTAGGGACAGCCGCTATGGCTACACCTTC.

This clone has a single count. The chain employs TRBV19 and TRBJ2-5; 8 bases map to TRBD2. The CDR3 runs 15 residues. J gave up 5 bases and V 5 bases, and 10 bases lay outside the gene matches. The V gene's germline CDR1 is LNHDA and CDR2 SQIVND (reference sequence). CDR3 DNA sequence: TGTGCCAGTAGTCCAACGGGGGGGTTTTGGGAGACCCAGTACTTC. It yields the protein CASSPTGGFWETQYF.

The V gene is TRBV5-1, the J gene TRBJ2-7, with D tentatively TRBD1 or TRBD2 (5 bases each). Trimming pared 0 bases from V and 5 bases from J, leaving 15 bases between. The CDR3 is 15 residues long. The germline CDR1 and CDR2 sequences are SGHRS and YFSETQ. CDR3 sequence reads: CASSLGWDGSHEQYF. The CDR3 bases are TGCGCCAGCAGCTTGGGATGGGACGGATCCCACGAGCAGTACTTC.

The rearrangement uses TRBV4-1 and TRBJ2-5; D ambiguous. The germline V gene encodes CDR1 MGHRA and CDR2 YSYEKL. V lost 0 bases and J lost 5, with 7 bases in between. This CDR3 is built from 13 residues. The CDR3: CASSQEITETQYF. CDR3 sequence (DNA): TGCGCCAGCAGCCAAGAGATTACGGAGACCCAGTACTTC.

This chain joins TRBV6-2 or TRBV6-3 and TRBJ1-1; D gene ambiguous. The CDR3 is 13 residues long. Trimming pared 2 bases from V and 5 bases from J, leaving 9 bases between. The germline gives CDR1 MNHEY, CDR2 SVGEGT. CDR3 residues: CASSYLLRTEAFF. CDR3 bases: TGTGCCAGCAGTTACCTTTTACGGACTGAAGCTTTCTTT.

The chain employs TRBV7-2 and TRBJ1-4; D is perhaps TRBD1 (6 bases). The V end lost 3 bases, the J end lost 5 bases, and 13 bases lay between the germline ends. CDR1 and CDR2 (germline): SGHTA, FQGNSA. The CDR3 consists of 15 residues. The CDR3 DNA sequence: TGTGCCAGCAGCTTGACCGGGACACAGAATGAAAAACTGTTTTTT. Translation: CASSLTGTQNEKLFF.

The chain is built from TRBV6-1 and TRBJ1-5; D is perhaps TRBD1 (5 bases). The germline V gene encodes CDR1 MNHNS and CDR2 SASEGT. CDR3 size: 14 residues. Trimming took off 3 bases at V and 7 bases at J, with 13 bases between the two ends. The DNA of the CDR3 is TGTGCCAGCAGTGATCGGCAGGGCAGCCAGCCCCAGCATTTT. It specifies CASSDRQGSQPQHF.

The chain combines TRBV7-9 with TRBJ2-7; 7 positions agree with TRBD2. V lost 5 bases and J lost 3; bases outside the gene matches: 10. The germline V gene has CDR1 SEHNR and CDR2 FQNEAQ (reference sequence). The CDR3 extends over 15 amino acids. The CDR3 nucleotides are TGTGCCAGCAGCCGGGCCGGCGGGGGAATCTACGAGCAGTACTTC. It yields the protein CASSRAGGGIYEQYF.

This chain uses TRBV6-2 or TRBV6-3 with TRBJ2-3; 13 bases map to TRBD2. CDR3 length: 19 residues. The junction had 8 bases not matched to a gene; V was cut back by 2 bases and J by 0 bases. Looked up from germline, CDR1 is MNHEY and CDR2 is SVGEGT. CDR3 DNA: TGTGCCAGCAGTTACCCTACTAGCGGGAGGGCCCGAAGCACAGATACGCAGTATTTT. This translates into CASSYPTSGRARSTDTQYF.

This clone showed up just a few times. The chain recombines TRBV7-3 with TRBJ1-6; a weak D match, TRBD1 (5 bases). Germline assignment: CDR1 SGHTA and CDR2 FQGTGA. V was cut by 5 bases and J by 10 bases, with 12 bases left in between. The length of the CDR3 is 13 residues. The CDR3 is CASSERGRSPLHF. The CDR3 coding sequence is TGTGCCAGCAGCGAGAGGGGTCGCTCACCCCTCCACTTT. Using reference TRBV7-3 and TRBJ1-6 for the parts outside the CDR3, the full variable domain is GAGVSQTPSNKVTEKGKYVELRCDPISGHTALYWYRQSLGQGPEFLIYFQGTGAADDSGLPNDRFFAVRPEGSVSTLKIQRTERGDSAVYLCASSERGRSPLHFGNGTRLTVT.

The chain couples TRBV5-1 to TRBJ1-4; tentative D call: TRBD1 (5 bases). The CDR3 spans 15 residues. With 0 bases removed from V and 2 bases from J, the gap between germline ends came to 8 bases. CDR1 and CDR2 (germline): SGHRS, YFSETQ. In DNA, the CDR3 is TGCGCCAGCAGCTTGGAGGCAGGGACTAATGAAAAACTGTTTTTT. It translates to CASSLEAGTNEKLFF.

This chain links TRBV6-1 with TRBJ2-1; no clear D. This CDR3 is 14 amino acids long. In germline, CDR1 is MNHNS, CDR2 SASEGT. V was trimmed by 1 base and J by 5 bases, leaving 9 bases between them. The CDR3 region has the DNA TGTGCCAGCAGTGAAGACCATATAAACAATGAGCAGTTCTTC. This codes for CASSEDHINNEQFF.

The rearrangement links TRBV7-9 to TRBJ1-5, with TRBD1 as a possible D gene (5 bases). Germline values: CDR1 SEHNR, CDR2 FQNEAQ (reference sequence). The CDR3 runs 15 residues. V dropped 5 bases and J dropped 0 bases, with 11 bases sitting between them. DNA of the CDR3: TGTGCCAGCAGCCCGACAGTCGATAGCAATCAGCCCCAGCATTTT. Translating gives CASSPTVDSNQPQHF.

Written as DNA, the CDR3 is TGTGCCAGCAGCTTACAAGGGGATACGCAGTATTTT. It is translated as CASSLQGDTQYF. V usage is TRBV7-3 and J usage is TRBJ2-3, with no clear D. CDR1 and CDR2 (germline): SGHTA, FQGTGA. V lost 2 bases and J 6 bases, leaving 6 bases between the germline ends. CDR3 length: 12 residues.

This clone appeared a single time. This chain uses TRBV19 with TRBJ1-2, with D maybe TRBD1 (5 bases). This CDR3 has 15 residues. Deletions cut 3 bases from V and 7 bases from J, with 18 bases between. Germline-derived CDR1 and CDR2 are LNHDA and SQIVND (reference sequence). This CDR3 reads CASSMSIGRDSGYTF. The CDR3 DNA reads TGTGCCAGTAGTATGAGCATCGGCAGGGATAGTGGCTACACCTTC.